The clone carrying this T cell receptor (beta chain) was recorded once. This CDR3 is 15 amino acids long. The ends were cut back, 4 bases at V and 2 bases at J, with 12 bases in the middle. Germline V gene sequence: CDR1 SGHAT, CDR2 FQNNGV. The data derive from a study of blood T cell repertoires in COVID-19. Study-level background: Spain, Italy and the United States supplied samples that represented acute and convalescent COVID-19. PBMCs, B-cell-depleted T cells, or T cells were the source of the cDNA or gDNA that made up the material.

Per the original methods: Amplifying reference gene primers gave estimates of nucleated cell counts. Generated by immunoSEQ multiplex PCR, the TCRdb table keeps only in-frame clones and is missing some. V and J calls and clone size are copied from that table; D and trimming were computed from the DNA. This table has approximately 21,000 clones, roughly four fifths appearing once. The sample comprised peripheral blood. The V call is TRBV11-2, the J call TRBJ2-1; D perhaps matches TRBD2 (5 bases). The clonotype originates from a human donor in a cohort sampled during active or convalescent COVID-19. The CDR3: CASSSSDLPYNEQFF. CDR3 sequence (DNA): TGTGCCAGCAGCTCCTCGGACTTGCCCTACAATGAGCAGTTCTTC. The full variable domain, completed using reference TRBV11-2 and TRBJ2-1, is EAGVAQSPRYKIIEKRQSVAFWCNPISGHATLYWYQQILGQGPKLLIQFQNNGVVDDSQLPKDRFSAERLKGVDSTLKIQPAKLEDSAVYLCASSSSDLPYNEQFFGPGTRLTVL.